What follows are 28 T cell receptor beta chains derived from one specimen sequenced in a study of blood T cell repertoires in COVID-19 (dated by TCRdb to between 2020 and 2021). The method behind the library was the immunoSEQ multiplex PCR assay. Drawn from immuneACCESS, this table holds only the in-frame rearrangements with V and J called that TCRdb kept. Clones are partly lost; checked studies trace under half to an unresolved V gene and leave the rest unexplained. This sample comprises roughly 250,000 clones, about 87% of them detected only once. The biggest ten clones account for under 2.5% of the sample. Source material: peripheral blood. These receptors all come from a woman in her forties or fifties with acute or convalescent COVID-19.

CDR3 sequence (DNA): TGTGCCAGCAGCCACATCCGCGGACTAGCGGGCCCCACAGATACGCAGTATTTT. This codes for CASSHIRGLAGPTDTQYF. The chain carries TRBV6-2 or TRBV6-3 and TRBJ2-3; 11 nucleotides align to TRBD2. This CDR3 contains 18 residues. Trimming took 6 bases from V and 2 from J; bases not matched to a gene: 13. Germline assignment: CDR1 MNHEY and CDR2 SVGEGT.

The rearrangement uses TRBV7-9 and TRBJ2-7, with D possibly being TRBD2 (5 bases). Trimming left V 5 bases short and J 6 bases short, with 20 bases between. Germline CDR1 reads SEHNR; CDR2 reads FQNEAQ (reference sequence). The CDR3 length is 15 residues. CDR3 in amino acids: CASSPRHQRAGEQYF. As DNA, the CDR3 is TGTGCCAGCAGCCCCCGACATCAAAGGGCGGGCGAGCAGTACTTC. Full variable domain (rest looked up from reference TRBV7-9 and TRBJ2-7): DTGVSQNPRHKITKRGQNVTFRCDPISEHNRLYWYRQTLGQGPEFLTYFQNEAQLEKSRLLSDRFSAERPKGSFSTLEIQRTEQGDSAMYLCASSPRHQRAGEQYFGPGTRLTVT.

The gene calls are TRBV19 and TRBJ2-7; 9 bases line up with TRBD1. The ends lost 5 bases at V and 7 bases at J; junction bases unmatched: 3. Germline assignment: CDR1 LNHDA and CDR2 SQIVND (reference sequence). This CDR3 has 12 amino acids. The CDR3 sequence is CASSDRGYEQYF. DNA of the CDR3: TGTGCCAGTAGTGACAGGGGGTATGAGCAGTACTTC.

CDR3 loop: CATRQGTEAFF. CDR3 bases: TGTGCCACGCGACAGGGGACTGAAGCTTTCTTT. The chain joins TRBV2 to TRBJ1-1; 8 nucleotides match TRBD1. Germline V lookup: CDR1 SNHLY, CDR2 FYNNEI. The CDR3 runs to 11 residues. Trimming removed 10 bases from V and 5 bases from J; junction bases left unmatched: 3.

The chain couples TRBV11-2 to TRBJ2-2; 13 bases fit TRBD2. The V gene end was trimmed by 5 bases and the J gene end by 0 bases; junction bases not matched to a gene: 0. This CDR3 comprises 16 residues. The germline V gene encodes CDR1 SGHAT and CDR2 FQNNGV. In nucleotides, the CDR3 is TGTGCCAGCAGCGGACTAGCGGGAGCGAACACCGGGGAGCTGTTTTTT. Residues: CASSGLAGANTGELFF.

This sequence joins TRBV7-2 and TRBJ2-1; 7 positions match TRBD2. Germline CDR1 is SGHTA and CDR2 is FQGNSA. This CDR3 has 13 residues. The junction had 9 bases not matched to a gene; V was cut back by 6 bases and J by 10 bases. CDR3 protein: CASSFTEAGEQFF. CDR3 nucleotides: TGTGCCAGCAGTTTTACCGAAGCGGGGGAGCAGTTCTTC.

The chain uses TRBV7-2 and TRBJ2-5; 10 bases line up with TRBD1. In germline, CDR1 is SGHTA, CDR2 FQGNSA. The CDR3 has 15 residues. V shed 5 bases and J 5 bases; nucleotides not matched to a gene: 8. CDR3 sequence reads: CASSLGRQGAETQYF. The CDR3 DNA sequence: TGTGCCAGCAGCCTAGGGCGACAGGGGGCGGAGACCCAGTACTTC.

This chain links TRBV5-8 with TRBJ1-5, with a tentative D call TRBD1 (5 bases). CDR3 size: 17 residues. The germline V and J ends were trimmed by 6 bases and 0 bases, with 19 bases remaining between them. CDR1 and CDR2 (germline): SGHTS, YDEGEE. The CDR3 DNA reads TGTGCCAGCACCACCCGGTTGACAGAATATAGCAATCAGCCCCAGCATTTT. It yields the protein CASTTRLTEYSNQPQHF.

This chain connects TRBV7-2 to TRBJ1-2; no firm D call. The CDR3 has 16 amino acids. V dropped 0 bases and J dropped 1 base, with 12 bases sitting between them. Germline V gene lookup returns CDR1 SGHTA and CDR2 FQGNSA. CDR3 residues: CASSLAGEGLNYGYTF. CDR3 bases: TGTGCCAGCAGCTTAGCCGGGGAGGGCCTTAACTATGGCTACACCTTC.

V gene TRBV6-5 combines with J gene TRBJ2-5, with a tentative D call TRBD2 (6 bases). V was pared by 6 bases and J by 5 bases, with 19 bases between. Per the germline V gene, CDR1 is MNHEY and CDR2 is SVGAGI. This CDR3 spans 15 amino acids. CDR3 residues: CASRFGGFTSETQYF. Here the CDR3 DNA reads TGTGCCAGCAGATTCGGGGGATTCACCAGCGAGACCCAGTACTTC.

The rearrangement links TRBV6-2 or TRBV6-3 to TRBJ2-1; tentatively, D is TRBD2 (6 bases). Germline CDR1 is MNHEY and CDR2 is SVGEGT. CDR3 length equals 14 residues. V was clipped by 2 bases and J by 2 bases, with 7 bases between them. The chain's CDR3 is CASSYPGAYNEQFF. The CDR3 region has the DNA TGTGCCAGCAGTTACCCGGGAGCCTACAATGAGCAGTTCTTC.

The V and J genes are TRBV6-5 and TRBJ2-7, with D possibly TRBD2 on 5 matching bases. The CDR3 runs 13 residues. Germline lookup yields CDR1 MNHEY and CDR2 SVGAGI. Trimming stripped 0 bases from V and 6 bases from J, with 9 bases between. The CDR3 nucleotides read TGTGCCAGCAGTTACTCGAGCGGATTCGAGCAGTACTTC. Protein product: CASSYSSGFEQYF.

As DNA, the CDR3 is TGTGCCAGCAGTTCGCTACAGGGCCCAGGGACTGAAGCTTTCTTT. This sequence encodes CASSSLQGPGTEAFF. V gene TRBV28 combines with J gene TRBJ1-1; TRBD1 might be the D (6 bases). CDR1 is MDHEN and CDR2 is SYDVKM in the germline V gene. This CDR3 is 15 amino acids long. Trimming removed 4 bases at V and 5 bases at J, with 17 bases between.

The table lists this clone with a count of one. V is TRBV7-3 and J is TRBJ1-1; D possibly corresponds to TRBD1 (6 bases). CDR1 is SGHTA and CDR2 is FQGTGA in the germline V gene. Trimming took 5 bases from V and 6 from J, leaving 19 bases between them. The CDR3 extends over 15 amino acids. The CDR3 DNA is TGTGCCAGCAGCCTACGATCGCCGCGGACAGCTGAAGCTTTCTTT. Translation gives CASSLRSPRTAEAFF.

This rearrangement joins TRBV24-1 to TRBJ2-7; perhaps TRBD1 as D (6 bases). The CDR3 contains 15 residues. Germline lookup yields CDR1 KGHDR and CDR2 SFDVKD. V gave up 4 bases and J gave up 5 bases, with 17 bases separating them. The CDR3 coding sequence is TGTGCCACCAGTGAGGCGACAGGTGTCGTCAACGAGCAGTACTTC. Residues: CATSEATGVVNEQYF.

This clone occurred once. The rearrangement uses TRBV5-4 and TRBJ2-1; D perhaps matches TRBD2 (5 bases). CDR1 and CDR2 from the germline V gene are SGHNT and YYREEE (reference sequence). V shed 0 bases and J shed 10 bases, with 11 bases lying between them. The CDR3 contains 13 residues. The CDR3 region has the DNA TGTGCCAGCAGCTTGGAACGCGGCGGGGAGCAGTTCTTC. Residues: CASSLERGGEQFF.

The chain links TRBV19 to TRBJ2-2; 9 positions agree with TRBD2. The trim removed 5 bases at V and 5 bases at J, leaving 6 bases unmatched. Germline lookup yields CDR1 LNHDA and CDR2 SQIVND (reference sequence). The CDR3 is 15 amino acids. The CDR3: CASSLGLARTGELFF. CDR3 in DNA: TGTGCCAGTAGTCTGGGACTAGCTCGGACCGGGGAGCTGTTTTTT.

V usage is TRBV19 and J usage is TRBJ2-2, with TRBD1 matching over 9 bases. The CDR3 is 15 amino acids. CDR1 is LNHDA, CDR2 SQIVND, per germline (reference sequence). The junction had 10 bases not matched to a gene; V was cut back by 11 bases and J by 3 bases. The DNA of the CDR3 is TGTGCCTGTACCGCCGGGACAGGGTACACCGGGGAGCTGTTTTTT. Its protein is CACTAGTGYTGELFF.

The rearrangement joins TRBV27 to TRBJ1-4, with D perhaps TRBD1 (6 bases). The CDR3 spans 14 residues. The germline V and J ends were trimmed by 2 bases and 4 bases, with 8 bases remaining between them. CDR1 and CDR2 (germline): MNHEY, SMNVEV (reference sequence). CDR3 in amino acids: CASSLRGNNEKLFF. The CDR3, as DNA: TGTGCCAGCAGTTTAAGGGGGAATAATGAAAAACTGTTTTTT.

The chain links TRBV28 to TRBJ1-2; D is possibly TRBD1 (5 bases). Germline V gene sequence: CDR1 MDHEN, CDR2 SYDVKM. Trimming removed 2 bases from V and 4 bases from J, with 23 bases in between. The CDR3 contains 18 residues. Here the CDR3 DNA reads TGTGCCAGCAGTTTAGAGGTCATGGAGGGGCCCGAAGTCTATGGCTACACCTTC. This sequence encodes CASSLEVMEGPEVYGYTF.

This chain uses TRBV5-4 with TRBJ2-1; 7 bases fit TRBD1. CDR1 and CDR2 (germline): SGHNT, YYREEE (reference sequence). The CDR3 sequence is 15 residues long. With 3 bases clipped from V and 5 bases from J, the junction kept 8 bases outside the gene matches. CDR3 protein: CASSSEDRVNNEQFF. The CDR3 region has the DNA TGTGCCAGCAGCTCAGAAGACAGGGTCAACAATGAGCAGTTCTTC.

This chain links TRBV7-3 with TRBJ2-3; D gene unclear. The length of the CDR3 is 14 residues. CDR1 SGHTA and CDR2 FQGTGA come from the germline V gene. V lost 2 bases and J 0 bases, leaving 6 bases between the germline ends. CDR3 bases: TGTGCCAGCAGCTTATCCCCTAGCACAGATACGCAGTATTTT. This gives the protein CASSLSPSTDTQYF.

In nucleotides, the CDR3 is TGTGCCAGCAGCTTTGACTCTTACAATGAGCAGTTCTTC. Translating it yields CASSFDSYNEQFF. The V gene is TRBV7-2, the J gene TRBJ2-1; D ambiguous. The CDR3 spans 13 residues. Germline V gene lookup returns CDR1 SGHTA and CDR2 FQGNSA. The V end was cut by 3 bases, the J end by 4 bases, with 7 bases between. The complete variable domain, with remaining parts taken from reference TRBV7-2 and TRBJ2-1, reads GAGVSQSPSNKVTEKGKDVELRCDPISGHTALYWYRQSLGQGLEFLIYFQGNSAPDKSGLPSDRFSAERTGGSVSTLTIQRTQQEDSAVYLCASSFDSYNEQFFGPGTRLTVL.

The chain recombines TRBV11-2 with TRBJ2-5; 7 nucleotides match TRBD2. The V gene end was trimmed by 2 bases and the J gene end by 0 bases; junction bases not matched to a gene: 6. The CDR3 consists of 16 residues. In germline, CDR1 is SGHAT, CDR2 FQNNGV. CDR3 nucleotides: TGTGCCAGCAGCTTAACAACTAGCGTTTACCAAGAGACCCAGTACTTC. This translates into CASSLTTSVYQETQYF.

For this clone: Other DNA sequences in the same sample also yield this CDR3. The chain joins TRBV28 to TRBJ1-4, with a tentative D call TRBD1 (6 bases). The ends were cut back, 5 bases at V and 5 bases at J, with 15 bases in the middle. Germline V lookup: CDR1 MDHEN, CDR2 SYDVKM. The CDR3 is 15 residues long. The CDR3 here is CASSPPQGRNEKLFF. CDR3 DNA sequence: TGTGCCAGCAGTCCGCCACAGGGTAGAAATGAAAAACTGTTTTTT.

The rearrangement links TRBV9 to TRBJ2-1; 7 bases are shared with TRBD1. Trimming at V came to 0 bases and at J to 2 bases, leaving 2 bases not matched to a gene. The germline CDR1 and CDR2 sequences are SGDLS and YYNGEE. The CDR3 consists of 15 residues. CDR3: CASSVGQGAYNEQFF. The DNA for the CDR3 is TGTGCCAGCAGCGTAGGTCAGGGGGCCTACAATGAGCAGTTCTTC.

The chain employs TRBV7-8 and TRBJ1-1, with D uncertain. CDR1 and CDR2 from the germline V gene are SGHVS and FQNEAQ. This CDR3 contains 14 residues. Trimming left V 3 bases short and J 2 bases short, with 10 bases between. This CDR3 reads CASSFQRLNTEAFF. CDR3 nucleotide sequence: TGTGCCAGCAGCTTCCAGCGGCTAAACACTGAAGCTTTCTTT. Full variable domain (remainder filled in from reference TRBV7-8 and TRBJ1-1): GAGVSQSPRYKVAKRGQDVALRCDPISGHVSLFWYQQALGQGPEFLTYFQNEAQLDKSGLPSDRFFAERPEGSVSTLKIQRTQQEDSAVYLCASSFQRLNTEAFFGQGTRLTVV.

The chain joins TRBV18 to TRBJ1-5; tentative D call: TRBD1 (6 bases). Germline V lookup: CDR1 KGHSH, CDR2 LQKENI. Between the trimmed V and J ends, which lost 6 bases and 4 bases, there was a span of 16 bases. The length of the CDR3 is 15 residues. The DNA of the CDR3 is TGTGCCAGCTCCCCTATGACAGGAGAGAATCAGCCCCAGCATTTT. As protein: CASSPMTGENQPQHF.